The 23 T cell receptor beta chains listed next were all sequenced from one sample in a study of CXCR3-negative and CXCR3-positive naive CD8 T cells. Which antigens these TCRs recognize remains unknown. General observations from the study: TRB CDR3 hydrophobicity was greater in CXCR3-positive naive cells than in CXCR3-negative naive cells.

The authors prepared UMI-labeled TRB cDNA libraries by 5' RACE. TCRdb processed the 5' RACE reads again and assigns one entry to each CDR3 protein, with no DNA. The record lists 150,000 or so distinct CDR3 sequences, of which the ten most abundant hold 0.45% to 0.55%. Material: naive CXCR3+ CD8+ T cells from blood. The subset: CD45RO-CCR7+CD27+CD95- naive CD8+ T cells expressing CXCR3 (TNR3+). All receptors come from a human donor in good health. Some clones in this sample may be carry-over from other donors' samples.

The rearrangement links TRBV13 to TRBJ2-5; TCRdb proposes TRBD1, but this gene call is untestable without DNA. The CDR3 covers 14 residues. Germline V gives CDR1 PRHDT, CDR2 FYEKMQ (reference sequence). CDR3: CASSQSTGVETQYF.

The J gene is TRBJ1-2, the V gene TRBV19; TCRdb outputs TRBD1, but without DNA this stays unchecked. The CDR3 loop spans 15 amino acids. Germline V lookup: CDR1 LNHDA, CDR2 SQIVND (reference sequence). The CDR3 here is CASSILKDGDYGYTF.

This chain uses TRBV9 with TRBJ2-1. Germline values: CDR1 SGDLS, CDR2 YYNGEE. The CDR3 has 14 residues. CDR3 protein: CASSGSSSYNEQFF.

This CDR3 reads CASSVTPSGTQETQYF. The rearrangement uses TRBV5-6 and TRBJ2-5; with no DNA, the TCRdb D assignment of TRBD2 cannot be verified. This CDR3 has 16 residues. Germline loops: CDR1 SGHDT, CDR2 YYEEEE. Full variable domain (rest looked up from reference TRBV5-6 and TRBJ2-5): DAGVTQSPTHLIKTRGQQVTLRCSPKSGHDTVSWYQQALGQGPQFIFQYYEEEERQRGNFPDRFSGHQFPNYSSELNVNALLLGDSALYLCASSVTPSGTQETQYFGPGTRLLVL.

The V gene is TRBV11-1, the J gene TRBJ2-7; TCRdb reports TRBD1, a call that lacks DNA to check it against. Germline CDR1 and CDR2: SGHAT and FQDESV (reference sequence). This CDR3 has 15 residues. CDR3: CASSPSGQSSYEQYF. The full variable domain, rest sourced from reference TRBV11-1 and TRBJ2-7, is EAEVAQSPRYKITEKSQAVAFWCDPISGHATLYWYRQILGQGPELLVQFQDESVVDDSQLPKDRFSAERLKGVDSTLKIQPAELGDSAMYLCASSPSGQSSYEQYFGPGTRLTVT.

The chain carries TRBV28 and TRBJ1-5; the D call from TCRdb, TRBD1, cannot be confirmed without DNA. The CDR3 runs to 16 residues. From germline, CDR1 is MDHEN and CDR2 SYDVKM. CDR3 loop: CASSLNRGGSNQPQHF.

The V and J genes are TRBV20-1 and TRBJ1-5. The CDR3 loop spans 16 amino acids. Germline values: CDR1 DFQATT, CDR2 SNEGSKA (reference sequence). CDR3 in amino acids: CSAQGLHGYSNQPQHF.

The J gene is TRBJ2-1, the V gene TRBV20-1; TCRdb reports TRBD2, a call that lacks DNA to check it against. Germline CDR1 and CDR2: DFQATT and SNEGSKA (reference sequence). CDR3 size: 15 residues. The CDR3 loop is CSARDTRRGYNEQFF.

The chain uses TRBV7-6 and TRBJ2-1; TCRdb picks TRBD2, but there is no DNA to check that call. CDR3 length: 15 residues. The V gene's germline CDR1 is SGHVS and CDR2 FNYEAQ. CDR3 sequence: CASSAGTSVNNEQFF.

The genes are TRBV28 and TRBJ1-5; as DNA is missing, the TRBD1 call by TCRdb cannot be tested. Germline values: CDR1 MDHEN, CDR2 SYDVKM. The CDR3 runs to 15 residues. This CDR3 reads CASSFPPSSNQPQHF.

J is TRBJ1-2 and V is TRBV29-1. Germline CDR1 SQVTM, CDR2 ANQGSEA. CDR3 size: 12 residues. CDR3 amino acids: CSVVHRDYGYTF.

The chain carries TRBV27 and TRBJ2-1; with no DNA, the TCRdb D assignment of TRBD1 cannot be verified. The germline V gene has CDR1 MNHEY and CDR2 SMNVEV (reference sequence). This CDR3 contains 15 residues. The CDR3 is CASGYRESSYNEQFF.

The chain recombines TRBV11-2 with TRBJ2-1; the D gene TCRdb calls, TRBD1, cannot be checked with no DNA. This CDR3 has 13 residues. Per the germline V gene, CDR1 is SGHAT and CDR2 is FQNNGV. The CDR3 sequence: CASSLEGGNEQFF.

CDR3 loop: CASSLAVGAGYEQYF. The chain recombines TRBV12-3 or TRBV12-4 with TRBJ2-7. CDR3 length: 15 amino acids.

The CDR3 sequence: CSATRTGDLSNQPQHF. The genes are TRBV20-1 and TRBJ1-5; TCRdb reports TRBD1, a call that lacks DNA to check it against. This CDR3 has 16 residues. Germline V CDR1 and CDR2: DFQATT, SNEGSKA (reference sequence).

This sequence joins TRBV20-1 and TRBJ2-5. Germline V gene sequence: CDR1 DFQATT, CDR2 SNEGSKA (reference sequence). The CDR3 extends over 16 amino acids. This chain's CDR3 is CSARDLGLAAQETQYF.

The gene calls are TRBV5-4 and TRBJ2-5; TCRdb picks TRBD1, but there is no DNA to check that call. From germline, CDR1 is SGHNT and CDR2 YYREEE (reference sequence). This CDR3 comprises 17 residues. CDR3 in amino acids: CASSSDRGSVGGETQYF. The entire variable domain, with the rest obtained from reference TRBV5-4 and TRBJ2-5, is as follows: ETGVTQSPTHLIKTRGQQVTLRCSSQSGHNTVSWYQQALGQGPQFIFQYYREEENGRGNFPPRFSGLQFPNYSSELNVNALELDDSALYLCASSSDRGSVGGETQYFGPGTRLLVL.

The V gene is TRBV2, the J gene TRBJ2-1; absent DNA, TCRdb's TRBD2 call cannot be checked. The germline gives CDR1 SNHLY, CDR2 FYNNEI. The CDR3 is 16 amino acids. The chain's CDR3 is CSSSVPRTSGASEQFF.

V is TRBV14 and J is TRBJ2-1; TCRdb's D gene call, TRBD1, goes unchecked for lack of DNA. The CDR3 length is 15 residues. The germline V gene has CDR1 SGHDN and CDR2 FVKESK. The CDR3 is CASSQATGLGNEQFF.

CDR3 protein: CASSLGISYEQYF. The rearrangement joins TRBV27 to TRBJ2-7. The CDR3 runs 13 residues. Germline V gives CDR1 MNHEY, CDR2 SMNVEV (reference sequence).

The chain recombines TRBV28 with TRBJ2-7; there is no DNA to check the TCRdb D call of TRBD1. This CDR3 has 14 residues. The germline CDR1 and CDR2 sequences are MDHEN and SYDVKM. The chain's CDR3 is CASSSAPGSYEQYF. Together with reference TRBV28 and TRBJ2-7, the CDR3 gives the full variable domain: DVKVTQSSRYLVKRTGEKVFLECVQDMDHENMFWYRQDPGLGLRLIYFSYDVKMKEKGDIPEGYSVSREKKERFSLILESASTNQTSMYLCASSSAPGSYEQYFGPGTRLTVT.

The rearrangement joins TRBV5-1 to TRBJ2-3. Per the germline V gene, CDR1 is SGHRS and CDR2 is YFSETQ. The CDR3 has 12 amino acids. The CDR3 sequence is CASSSHTDTQYF.

V and J are TRBV27 and TRBJ2-2. In germline, CDR1 is MNHEY, CDR2 SMNVEV (reference sequence). This CDR3 contains 13 residues. The chain's CDR3 is CASTLTDTGELFF.